A selection of T cell receptor beta chains follows, all from one sample in a study of blood T cell repertoires in COVID-19. The method was immunoSEQ multiplex PCR; TCRdb's version includes in-frame clones alone and lacks a portion of them. The sample holds 200,000 or so clones; more than 80% are singletons and the top ten take roughly 2.6%. The specimen sequenced was peripheral blood. The receptor source for this set is a man under 40 with COVID-19, enrolled during active disease. Each CDR3 is given with its conserved first and last residue. A D gene is named only where the DNA matches it firmly. Where a row states a size, it is once, few, many or the class of an expanded clone; other rows omit it.

-	TRBV27	-	TRBJ2-2	TGTGCCAGCAGGACGCAGGGGCGCACCGGGGAGCTGTTTTTT	CASRTQGRTGELFF
-	TRBV21-1	once	TRBJ2-1	TGTGCCAGCAGCAAAGCGCTTTTAGGCGGGAGCTACAATGAGCAGTTCTTC	CASSKALLGGSYNEQFF
-	TRBV2	-	TRBJ1-1	TGTGCCAGCAGTGATATGGGGCGCACTGAAGCTTTCTTT	CASSDMGRTEAFF
TRBD1	TRBV5-1	once	TRBJ1-4	TGCGCCAGCAGCGATACCGGACAGGGGGGACATAATGAAAAACTGTTTTTT	CASSDTGQGGHNEKLFF
TRBD2	TRBV25-1	-	TRBJ2-3	TGTGCCAGCAGTGACCGGCTAGCGGCAGGCACAGATACGCAGTATTTT	CASSDRLAAGTDTQYF
-	TRBV9	-	TRBJ1-2	TGTGCCAGCAGCGTAGGTGGGGGGGCCTTCTATGGCTACACCTTC	CASSVGGGAFYGYTF
TRBD1	TRBV5-1	-	TRBJ1-2	TGCGCCAGCAGCTTGGGGACAGGGGGCTATGGCTACACCTTC	CASSLGTGGYGYTF
-	TRBV7-9	-	TRBJ2-2	TGTGCCAGCAGCTTAATAGAGGCCTACACCGGGGAGCTGTTTTTT	CASSLIEAYTGELFF
TRBD1	TRBV4-2	-	TRBJ1-1	TGTGCCAGCAGCCAAGTCTTTTACGGGACAGGGGACACTGAAGCTTTCTTT	CASSQVFYGTGDTEAFF
-	TRBV5-1	-	TRBJ1-5	TGCGCCAGCAGCTTGGAACTAAATCAGCCCCAGCATTTT	CASSLELNQPQHF
-	TRBV11-1	-	TRBJ1-1	TGTGCCAGCAGCCTGGGACGGGAGGGGACTGAAGCTTTCTTT	CASSLGREGTEAFF
TRBD2	TRBV9	-	TRBJ2-7	TGTGCCAGCAGCCCTAGCGGGACTAGCTGGGAGCAGTACTTC	CASSPSGTSWEQYF
TRBD2	TRBV7-3	-	TRBJ2-3	TGTGCCAGCAGCGCGACTAGCGGGAGAACAGATACGCAGTATTTT	CASSATSGRTDTQYF
-	TRBV6-5	-	TRBJ1-1	TGTGCCAGCAGTTACACTCCGTCTCACGGGGGCACTGAAGCTTTCTTT	CASSYTPSHGGTEAFF
TRBD1	TRBV28	few	TRBJ2-7	TGTGCCAGCCCCGGGACAGGGGGTCGTGGAGCCTCCTACGAGCAGTACTTC	CASPGTGGRGASYEQYF
TRBD1	TRBV7-3	once	TRBJ1-1	TGTGCCAGCAGCGTTACAGGGGCGGAGACTGAAGCTTTCTTT	CASSVTGAETEAFF
TRBD2	TRBV7-9	-	TRBJ2-7	TGTGCCAGCAGCTATGGGACTAGCTCCTACGAGCAGTACTTC	CASSYGTSSYEQYF
-	TRBV7-2	-	TRBJ1-3	TGTGCCAGCAGCCCCGCATGGCCGGGTGGAAACACCATATATTTT	CASSPAWPGGNTIYF
-	TRBV19	-	TRBJ2-2	TGTGCCAGTAGTATAGATCTATACGGGGGCGCGGGGGACACCGGGGAGCTGTTTTTT	CASSIDLYGGAGDTGELFF
-	TRBV5-1	-	TRBJ2-7	TGCGCCAGCAGCTTCTACAGGAGATCGGCTCCCTACGAGCAGTACTTC	CASSFYRRSAPYEQYF
-	TRBV2	-	TRBJ2-1	TGTGCCAGCAGTGGAAGCTCGGCACTAGTAGGCTCTCAGTTCTTC	CASSGSSALVGSQFF
TRBD1	TRBV25-1	once	TRBJ1-2	TGTGCCAGCAGTGATCGTAGGGGGCCGGTATCCGGCTACACCTTC	CASSDRRGPVSGYTF
-	TRBV19	-	TRBJ2-1	TGTGCCAGTAGTACAGGGGAATGGTCCTACAATGAGCAGTTCTTC	CASSTGEWSYNEQFF